The 26 T cell receptor beta chains in this list originate from one sample, sequenced in a study of response to subunit inactivated influenza vaccine. TCRdb called the RT-PCR reads again in MiXCR, with one record for every CDR3 protein. This table holds around 490,000 distinct CDR3 sequences, 6% to 9% found once. The sequences come from PBMCs from blood, collected 23 months after vaccination. These receptors all come from a man aged 50-75 years who received an inactivated influenza vaccine.

This clonotype was counted at least ten times. This chain uses TRBV7-9 with TRBJ2-5, with no clear D. The CDR3 covers 14 residues. The V and J ends lost 0 bases and 1 base respectively, with 6 bases between them. Germline V lookup: CDR1 SEHNR, CDR2 FQNEAQ (reference sequence). CDR3 sequence (DNA): TGTGCCAGCAGCTTAGCTGGAACCCAAGAGACCCAGTACTTC. This translates into CASSLAGTQETQYF.

This clonotype was seen a few times. The rearrangement joins TRBV12-3 or TRBV12-4 to TRBJ1-5; D possibly corresponds to TRBD1 (5 bases). V lost 6 bases and J lost 7, with 13 bases in between. The CDR3 extends over 13 amino acids. The CDR3 loop is CASRRQRSQPQHF. The DNA for the CDR3 is TGTGCCAGCAGAAGACAGAGGTCCCAGCCCCAGCATTTT.

This clonotype showed up just a few times. The chain uses TRBV4-2 and TRBJ2-7; TRBD2 aligns across 15 bases. V lost 3 bases to trimming and J lost 5 bases; unmatched junction nucleotides: 5. CDR3 length: 16 amino acids. From germline, CDR1 is LGHNA and CDR2 YNFKEQ. The CDR3 reads CASSQGTSGGFHEQYF. CDR3 sequence (DNA): TGTGCCAGCAGCCAGGGGACTAGCGGGGGGTTTCACGAGCAGTACTTC.

This clonotype showed up many times. The gene calls are TRBV6-2 or TRBV6-3 and TRBJ1-2, with D unclear. The CDR3 runs 12 residues. The V gene lost 4 bases and the J gene lost 2 bases, with 5 bases spanning the gap. The germline gives CDR1 MNHEY, CDR2 SVGEGT. The CDR3 bases are TGTGCCAGCAGTTTTACCAACTATGGCTACACCTTC. Its protein product is CASSFTNYGYTF.

The chain recombines TRBV30 with TRBJ1-2; 7 nucleotides line up with TRBD1. V gave up 6 bases and J gave up 11 bases; unmatched junction bases: 6. Germline CDR1 GTSNPN, CDR2 SVGIG (reference sequence). The CDR3 has 10 amino acids. CDR3 in DNA: TGTGCCTGTGGGACAGCAAAGTACACCTTC. This translates into CACGTAKYTF.

This clonotype was picked up many times. The chain employs TRBV19 and TRBJ1-1; the D gene is possibly TRBD1 (5 bases). The CDR3 runs to 13 residues. Deletions cut 7 bases from V and 5 bases from J, with 14 bases between. Germline CDR1 is LNHDA and CDR2 is SQIVND (reference sequence). CDR3 loop: CASTKRGETEAFF. In DNA form, the CDR3 reads TGTGCCAGTACCAAGCGAGGGGAAACTGAAGCTTTCTTT. Combining the CDR3 with reference TRBV19 and TRBJ1-1 gives the whole variable domain DGGITQSPKYLFRKEGQNVTLSCEQNLNHDAMYWYRQDPGQGLRLIYYSQIVNDFQKGDIAEGYSVSREKKESFPLTVTSAQKNPTAFYLCASTKRGETEAFFGQGTRLTVV.

This clonotype was counted between two and nine times. This sequence joins TRBV20-1 and TRBJ2-5; 11 bases map to TRBD2. The CDR3 is 14 amino acids. The germline V gene has CDR1 DFQATT and CDR2 SNEGSKA (reference sequence). The CDR3 spells CSALAGVYYETQYF. Written as DNA, the CDR3 is TGCAGCGCACTAGCGGGAGTTTATTACGAGACCCAGTACTTC.

Ten or more counts support this clonotype. This chain connects TRBV5-4 to TRBJ2-4; TRBD1 matches at 9 bases. The length of the CDR3 is 18 residues. The germline gives CDR1 SGHNT, CDR2 YYREEE (reference sequence). V was clipped by 4 bases and J by 1 base; unmatched bases: 12. The CDR3, as DNA: TGTGCCAGCAGCGGTAGGACAGGGGCCCCCGGGGCCAAAAACATTCAGTACTTC. Translation gives CASSGRTGAPGAKNIQYF.

This clonotype was observed many times. V and J are TRBV20-1 and TRBJ1-2; D uncertain. Germline V gene data show CDR1 as DFQATT and CDR2 as SNEGSKA (reference sequence). The ends were cut back, 3 bases at V and 5 bases at J, with 13 bases in the middle. This CDR3 has 13 amino acids. This CDR3 reads CSASPSGSYGYTF. CDR3 coding DNA: TGCAGTGCTAGTCCCTCCGGAAGTTATGGCTACACCTTC.

This clonotype was recorded a few times. The V call is TRBV5-1, the J call TRBJ2-5, with a weak D call TRBD2 (5 bases). Germline assignment: CDR1 SGHRS and CDR2 YFSETQ. The CDR3 length is 14 residues. Trimming shortened V by 2 bases and J by 2 bases, and 10 bases separated the two germline ends. CDR3 sequence: CASSFSGIQETQYF. CDR3 sequence (DNA): TGCGCCAGCAGCTTTTCGGGGATTCAAGAGACCCAGTACTTC.

This clonotype was observed a few times. The V call is TRBV7-2, the J call TRBJ1-1; 10 positions match TRBD1. Germline V gene sequence: CDR1 SGHTA, CDR2 FQGNSA. J lost 5 bases, V lost 2 bases, and 5 bases had no gene match. This CDR3 has 15 amino acids. CDR3 DNA sequence: TGTGCCAGCAGCTTATCTTGGACAGGGGGAACTGAAGCTTTCTTT. It encodes CASSLSWTGGTEAFF.

Many counts were recorded for this clonotype. The chain combines TRBV27 with TRBJ1-5; no firm D call. CDR1 and CDR2 from the germline V gene are MNHEY and SMNVEV (reference sequence). Trimming removed 5 bases from V and 5 bases from J, with 13 bases in between. The CDR3 is made up of 14 amino acids. CDR3 sequence (DNA): TGTGCCAGCAGTGCAAGCGGGAGCCATCAGCCCCAGCATTTT. Translated, it gives CASSASGSHQPQHF.

In its sample, this clonotype was seen many times. The rearrangement joins TRBV7-6 to TRBJ2-7; weak D call: TRBD2 (5 bases). The CDR3 is made up of 13 amino acids. The germline V gene encodes CDR1 SGHVS and CDR2 FNYEAQ. V gave up 6 bases and J gave up 5 bases, with 14 bases separating them. In DNA, the CDR3 is TGTGCCAGCAGTTCTAGGGAGTCCCACGAGCAGTACTTC. It encodes CASSSRESHEQYF.

On this clonotype: This clone may be a read error of a much larger clone one base away. The chain carries TRBV6-2 or TRBV6-3 and TRBJ1-5, with 9 positions matching TRBD1. Germline CDR1 and CDR2: MNHEY and SVGEGT. This CDR3 contains 16 residues. J lost 5 bases, V lost 7 bases, and 12 bases had no gene match. The CDR3 bases are TGTGCCAGCATGGACAGGGGAGGTTGGAGCGATCAGCCCCAGCATTTT. Protein product: CASMDRGGWSDQPQHF.

This clonotype has just a few counts. The chain couples TRBV27 to TRBJ2-7; D uncertain. The CDR3 length is 13 residues. Trimming removed 6 bases from V and 4 bases from J, with 13 bases in between. Germline loops: CDR1 MNHEY, CDR2 SMNVEV (reference sequence). CDR3 DNA: TGTGCCAGCAGAGAAGGTTCGGGTTACGAGCAGTACTTC. Amino acids: CASREGSGYEQYF.

This clonotype showed up many times. This chain uses TRBV4-2 with TRBJ2-3; tentatively, D is TRBD1 or TRBD2 (5 bases each). This CDR3 is built from 14 residues. V was cut by 0 bases and J by 7 bases, with 11 bases left in between. Germline V lookup: CDR1 LGHNA, CDR2 YNFKEQ. This CDR3 is CASSQDGTPNTQYF. The CDR3 DNA reads as TGTGCCAGCAGCCAAGATGGGACCCCAAATACGCAGTATTTT.

This clonotype was counted ten times or more. V is TRBV7-9 and J is TRBJ2-5; maybe TRBD2 (6 bases). V lost 5 bases and J 5 bases, leaving 15 bases between the germline ends. The CDR3 extends over 14 amino acids. Germline loops: CDR1 SEHNR, CDR2 FQNEAQ (reference sequence). The CDR3 DNA reads TGTGCCAGCAGCCCTCGTAGCGGATTGGAGACCCAGTACTTC. Its translation is CASSPRSGLETQYF.

This clonotype was observed many times. The chain uses TRBV4-3 and TRBJ2-2; D ambiguous. This CDR3 has 16 residues. Trimming cost V 0 bases and J 3 bases, with 11 bases left between them. Germline V gene sequence: CDR1 LGHNA, CDR2 YSLEER. The CDR3 loop is CASSQDSQAHTGELFF. The CDR3 coding sequence is TGCGCCAGCAGCCAAGATTCCCAGGCGCACACCGGGGAGCTGTTTTTT.

At least ten counts were recorded for this clonotype. The chain carries TRBV11-2 and TRBJ2-1; D perhaps matches TRBD2 (5 bases). Per the germline V gene, CDR1 is SGHAT and CDR2 is FQNNGV. The germline V and J ends were trimmed by 4 bases and 12 bases, with 13 bases remaining between them. The CDR3 consists of 12 residues. CDR3 region: CASSSLAQVQFF. The CDR3 DNA reads as TGTGCCAGCAGCTCCCTAGCTCAAGTGCAGTTCTTC.

The chain joins TRBV20-1 to TRBJ2-3, with D possibly matching TRBD2 (6 bases). Germline CDR1 reads DFQATT; CDR2 reads SNEGSKA (reference sequence). The CDR3 spans 16 residues. Trimming removed 0 bases from V and 2 bases from J, with 15 bases in between. For the CDR3, the DNA is TGCAGTGCTAGAGATTTTGGCGGGACTTCCACAGATACGCAGTATTTT. It encodes CSARDFGGTSTDTQYF.

The J gene is TRBJ2-1, the V gene TRBV20-1; D remains ambiguous. The CDR3 sequence is 10 residues long. Trimming stripped 5 bases from V and 3 bases from J, with 2 bases between. Germline V gene data show CDR1 as DFQATT and CDR2 as SNEGSKA (reference sequence). This CDR3 reads CSAFYNEQFF. In nucleotides, the CDR3 is TGCAGTGCTTTCTACAATGAGCAGTTCTTC.

This clonotype was detected a few times. The CDR3 nucleotides read TGCGCCAGCAGCGGACGTACGGCGGGACAGGGGGCCAATGAGCAGTTCTTC. It specifies CASSGRTAGQGANEQFF. The genes are TRBV5-1 and TRBJ2-1; the match to TRBD1 covers 12 bases. The germline V gene has CDR1 SGHRS and CDR2 YFSETQ. Trimming took 4 bases from V and 6 from J; bases not matched to a gene: 11. The CDR3 has 17 amino acids.

This clonotype turned up a few times. V usage is TRBV5-1 and J usage is TRBJ2-7; tentatively, D is TRBD1 or TRBD2 (5 bases each). V was cut by 0 bases and J by 2 bases, with 18 bases left in between. Germline V CDR1 and CDR2: SGHRS, YFSETQ. This CDR3 region has 17 residues. CDR3 sequence: CASSLASGLGDPYEQYF. DNA of the CDR3: TGCGCCAGCAGCTTGGCCTCAGGGCTGGGGGACCCCTACGAGCAGTACTTC. Combining the CDR3 with reference TRBV5-1 and TRBJ2-7 gives the whole variable domain KAGVTQTPRYLIKTRGQQVTLSCSPISGHRSVSWYQQTPGQGLQFLFEYFSETQRNKGNFPGRFSGRQFSNSRSEMNVSTLELGDSALYLCASSLASGLGDPYEQYFGPGTRLTVT.

This clonotype has a handful of counts. The V gene is TRBV4-3, the J gene TRBJ1-4, with D possibly TRBD1 on 5 matching bases. The germline V gene has CDR1 LGHNA and CDR2 YSLEER. Between the trimmed V and J ends, which lost 0 bases and 3 bases, there was a span of 11 bases. The CDR3 runs 16 residues. The CDR3 loop is CASSQDRPGPNEKLFF. DNA of the CDR3: TGCGCCAGCAGCCAAGACCGCCCGGGGCCTAATGAAAAACTGTTTTTT.

This clonotype was picked up a small number of times. The chain recombines TRBV5-1 with TRBJ2-7, with 8 bases matching TRBD1. J was trimmed by 1 base and V by 4 bases; bases with no gene match: 4. The CDR3 extends over 14 amino acids. Germline V gene sequence: CDR1 SGHRS, CDR2 YFSETQ. CDR3: CASSIRQGSYEQYF. The CDR3 DNA reads as TGCGCCAGCAGCATAAGACAGGGGTCCTACGAGCAGTACTTC.

In this sample, this clonotype turned up a few times. V and J are TRBV5-5 and TRBJ2-5, with 9 bases identical to TRBD1. With V trimmed by 4 bases and J by 4 bases, 11 bases remained unmatched. The CDR3 contains 16 residues. Germline V gene data show CDR1 as SGHKS and CDR2 as YYEKEE (reference sequence). In DNA form, the CDR3 reads TGTGCCAGCAGCCTCACGGGACAGGGAATGGGAGAGACCCAGTACTTC. This encodes CASSLTGQGMGETQYF.